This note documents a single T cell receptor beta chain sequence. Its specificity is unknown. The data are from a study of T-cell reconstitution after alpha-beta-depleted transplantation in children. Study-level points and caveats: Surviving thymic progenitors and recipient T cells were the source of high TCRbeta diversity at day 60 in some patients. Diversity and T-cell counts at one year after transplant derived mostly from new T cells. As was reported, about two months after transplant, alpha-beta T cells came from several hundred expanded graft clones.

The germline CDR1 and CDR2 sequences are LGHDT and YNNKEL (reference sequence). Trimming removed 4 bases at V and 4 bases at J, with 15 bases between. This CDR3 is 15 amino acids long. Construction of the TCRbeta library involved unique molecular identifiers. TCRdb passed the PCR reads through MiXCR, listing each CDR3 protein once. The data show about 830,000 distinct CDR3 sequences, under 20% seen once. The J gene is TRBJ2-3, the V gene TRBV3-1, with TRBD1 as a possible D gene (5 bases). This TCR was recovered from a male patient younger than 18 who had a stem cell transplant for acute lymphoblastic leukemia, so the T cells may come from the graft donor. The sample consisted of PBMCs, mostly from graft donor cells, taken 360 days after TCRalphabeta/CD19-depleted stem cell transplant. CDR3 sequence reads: CASSLQGVGADTQYF. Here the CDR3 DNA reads TGTGCCAGCAGCCTCCAGGGTGTTGGGGCAGATACGCAGTATTTT.